This T cell receptor (beta chain) is drawn from a study of blood T cell repertoires in COVID-19. This CDR3 has 14 residues. Per the germline V gene, CDR1 is DFQATT and CDR2 is SNEGSKA (reference sequence). Trimming took 3 bases from V and 6 from J; bases not matched to a gene: 8. TCRdb keeps only in-frame clones here, not all; method: immunoSEQ multiplex PCR. The sample lists 30,000 to 45,000 clones, about nine tenths occurring once. The chain is built from TRBV20-1 and TRBJ2-1; 7 positions match TRBD2. Sequencing used peripheral blood. The sequence was obtained from a human donor in a cohort sampled during active COVID-19. The chain's CDR3 is CSASGGSGGNEQFF. CDR3 DNA: TGCAGTGCTAGTGGCGGGAGTGGGGGCAATGAGCAGTTCTTC.